This T cell receptor beta chain was captured by sequencing in a study of blood T cells in healthy people across ages. Whole-study context: Template switching recovered approximately one barcoded beta molecule for every two T cells.

Through a sample-barcoded 5' primer and a J-beta primer mix, a second PCR was run for roughly 6 to 12 cycles. All samples yielded 2.5 million or more CDR3-containing paired-end reads. TCRdb reprocessed the 5' RACE reads with MiXCR, giving one entry per CDR3 protein. In the table there are fewer than 2 million distinct CDR3 sequences, roughly 43% of which are singletons. Germline CDR1 LNHNV, CDR2 YYDKDF (reference sequence). This CDR3 spans 21 amino acids. J lost 0 bases, V lost 1 base, and 18 bases had no gene match. The sample comprised blood. This sequence was found in a human donor in good health. The V and J genes are TRBV15 and TRBJ2-3; 8 bases fit TRBD1. The CDR3 loop is CATSRALPRLTGVESTDTQYF. As DNA, the CDR3 is TGTGCCACCAGCAGAGCCCTTCCCCGCTTGACAGGGGTTGAAAGCACAGATACGCAGTATTTT.